The source of this T cell receptor beta chain is a study of cytomegalovirus exposure and HLA in healthy donors (TCRdb year 2017). General notes on the study: An earlier analysis of around 600 of the donors reported 250 to 300 Gb of sequence data and around 110 million unique TCR beta sequences from 150 million to 200 million T cells. An early release covering about 600 HLA-typed donors comprised about 310 gigabases of sequencing data and 85 million or so unique TCR sequences. Among the approximately 420 genotyped donors, around 81% belonged to the genetic ancestry cluster associated with self-reported Caucasian donors. The study was designed to test whether signatures of past pathogen exposure could be identified by cataloging public T cell receptors. The T cell repertoires of 666 subjects were profiled by immunosequencing and related to cytomegalovirus serostatus. Along with the roughly 670-subject first cohort, a separate validation cohort of around 120 different subjects was used. To predict cytomegalovirus infection status, the study brought together high-throughput TCR immunosequencing, statistical association of individual TCRs with disease status, and machine learning. In a later analysis, previously published TCR beta repertoires from 666 donors were re-analyzed and high-resolution HLA genotyping was added so that TCR occurrence patterns could be studied. The later analysis used no new phenotypic data to find candidate immune exposures, relying instead on TCR beta sequences and their occurrence across donors. In an earlier analysis of more than 550 of the donors, high-throughput TCR beta sequencing was used to judge whether each TCR beta V gene segment behaved as functional or pseudogenic. Donor age, sex, ethnicity and CMV serostatus were collected together with the repertoire data. Genome-wide SNP genotypes for about 60% of the 666 donors were used in a later genetic analysis, which treated that subset as a discovery cohort. Every repertoire in the discovery cohort had been generated on one and the same sequencing platform. HLA typing included class I and class II loci at four-digit resolution. The number of donors typed differed by locus, with about 629-630 for A, B, C, DRB1 and DQB1, around 500 for DQA1, approximately 580 for DPA1, and about 450 for DPB1. Several DR-DQ haplotypes were treated as single units for association and clustering because of strong linkage in the cohort. On average, roughly 240,000 unique TCR beta nucleotide sequences were sequenced per donor among a few hundred genotyped donors of the cohort, with 15% to 20% of those sequences being non-productive.

Sequences SQVTM (CDR1) and ANQGSEA (CDR2) are obtained from the germline V gene. From cysteine to phenylalanine, the CDR3 is 11 amino acids long. Left in the record is the CDR3 DNA by itself, 33 bases read in frame from the first base. The trim is 7 bases for V and 5 bases for J, with a gap of 11 bases between the germline ends. Summary of the overall study and its limitations: A further reported finding was that TCR beta sequences accurately predicted the HLA-A and HLA-B alleles for most subjects in the first cohort. Because some donors lacked HLA typing at each locus, the association tests relied only on the typed subset. In vitro tests confirmed that a few of the cytomegalovirus-associated TCR beta chains recognize cytomegalovirus antigens. An association between a missense DCLRE1C variant and V-gene and J-gene trimming of TCR beta chains was found in a later genetic analysis and replicated in an independent cohort. While some public TCRs were present in many individuals, most TCR sequences turned up only very rarely across donors. Only TCR beta chains were sequenced in this cohort, and the absence of alpha or paired-chain data limited detectable features. A later analysis associated about 17,000 TCR beta sequences with specific HLA alleles at a false discovery rate of 0.05. The authors suggested that the approach could potentially be extended to other disease states and immunological phenotypes. In an earlier analysis of several hundred of the donors, most TCR beta V segments were observed in productive rearrangements about 90% or about 30% of the time, broadly matching IMGT annotations. Cytomegalovirus status was reported to be diagnosed by the classifier with high specificity and sensitivity in both the original and validation cohorts. The 87-base-pair reads could not distinguish some IMGT-functional V segments, including TRBV6-2 and TRBV6-3, so those segments were excluded. In a later analysis, HLA-associated TCR beta chains showed more clonal expansion and lower generation probabilities than non-associated chains that were equally common. Sequencing depth was assumed to be roughly uniform across donors in the presence/absence analyses, though that assumption may not hold. In a later analysis, several top co-occurrence clusters were reported to appear linked to parvovirus B19, influenza, CMV and Epstein-Barr virus. Seventeen rarely observed V segments, including chromosome 9 orphons, were excluded from the earlier analysis of several hundred of the donors because counts were too low. According to a later genetic analysis, donors in an Asian-associated ancestry cluster had fewer N-insertions in productive TCRs than the approximately 700-donor mean. According to a later analysis, most CMV-associated TCR beta chains appeared to be HLA-restricted, and the HLA associations seemed to be driven largely by CMV exposure. When HLA alleles, especially DR and DQ, strongly co-occurred, TCR associations were difficult to assign to individual alleles. A cluster of highly shared sequence variants was judged likely to be a technical artifact of the sequencing pipeline. A total of 150 to 200 TCR beta chains were listed by the study as associated with cytomegalovirus. According to a later analysis, TCR association rates differed among HLA loci, with DRB1 alleles showing the most associated TCRs and HLA-C alleles showing the fewest. Correlated functional status among segregating V segments might reflect linkage disequilibrium, but an unknown experimental factor could not be ruled out. For the cohort, immune exposure information was limited to CMV serostatus.

The cohort was made up of hundreds of healthy bone marrow donors. All cohort members were sampled while nominally healthy, although unrecorded immune exposures were likely present. The donor tested CMV seronegative and was one of the 352 seronegative cohort members. Every donor gave a peripheral blood sample, and the peripheral blood mononuclear cells from that sample were used for TCR beta sequencing. The Qiagen DNeasy Blood Extraction Kit was used to extract genomic DNA from the blood cell samples. To note about this clone: Its antigen specificity is not known. No base qualities exist here, and no much larger clone lies one base off it.

Library method: the immunoSEQ multiplex PCR assay. The multiplex PCR relied on a mix of 60 forward primers for TCR Vbeta segments and 13 reverse primers for TCR Jbeta segments. The CDR3 region of rearranged TCR beta genes was amplified from genomic DNA by a multiplex PCR assay. The Illumina HiSeq System was used to sequence the amplified TCR beta libraries as 87-base-pair reads. For the original study's pipeline: In a later analysis, some 80 million unique TCR beta chains were counted across the 690 or so repertoires, and roughly 11 million of these chains were shared by at least two donors. Raw reads were error-corrected and collapsed into unique sequences by a nearest-neighbor algorithm in which closely related sequences were merged to remove PCR and sequencing errors. V, D and J gene segments were assigned by aligning CDR3 sequences to IMGT reference sequences. For a sequence to be retained, a match of at least six nucleotides to both a V gene segment and a J gene segment was required. Rearrangements were called productive when the CDR3 lacked stop codons and stayed in frame with V and J; all others were non-productive. CDR3 was defined according to IMGT convention as the region running from the second conserved V-encoded cysteine to the conserved J-encoded phenylalanine. The earlier analysis of 587 of the donors excluded any sequence lacking an unambiguous match to a single V gene segment. An earlier analysis of 550 to 650 of the donors classified V segments as functional when productive rearrangements were above 56.7% and as segregating when the standard deviation between donors was above 5%. To diagnose cytomegalovirus status from the catalog of TCR beta chain sequences, a statistical classification framework was built. V and J gene assignment, in a later analysis, came from comparing TCR nucleotide sequences with IMGT/GENE-DB human TR gene sequences. In a later analysis, CDR3 sequences and most-parsimonious VDJ recombination scenarios were assigned using the TCRdist pipeline. In a later analysis, each TCR beta chain was defined by its CDR3 amino acid sequence together with its V-gene family, and reads lacking a unique V-gene family were excluded. To address suspected cross-contamination and a sequencing artifact, a later analysis removed 550 to 750 highly shared, low-generation-probability nucleotide sequences. In a later analysis, a clonal expansion index was calculated for each public chain from normalized within-repertoire ranks of inferred template counts. A later analysis computed generation probabilities with a VDJ recombination model fitted to out-of-frame rearrangements, and checked the results against IGoR. A later analysis scored TCR-TCR, TCR-HLA and TCR-CMV co-occurrence with hypergeometric tests, applying a repertoire-size bias correction to TCR pairs. False discovery rates were estimated in a later analysis by permuting HLA or CMV assignments 20 times. In a later analysis, co-occurring TCRs were grouped with DBSCAN, and TCRdist sequence similarity was added when clustering was performed within HLA-allele-positive subsets. For co-occurrence clustering, repertoires with fewer than 30,000 or more than 120,000 public chains were excluded, along with five repertoires with anomalous nucleotide sharing. Not all clones reach the TCRdb copy of this immuneACCESS table, which keeps in-frame sequences only. Checked studies attribute under half of the gap to unresolved V genes and leave the rest unexplained. That table supplies the V and J calls and clone size; D and trimming were determined from the DNA. Across this sample there are 130,000 or so clones, with about 70% seen only once. Together, the top ten hold 2% to 2.5% of the sample.

The sample consisted of PBMCs. The chain was built from TRBV29-1 and TRBJ1-1, with the D gene uncertain. This sequence was found in a middle-aged woman in good health and CMV-seronegative. The sequenced DNA is TGCAGCGCGGAAGAGAGAACTGAAGCTTTCTTT. Its translation is CSAEERTEAFF.